These T cell receptor beta chains were read from a single sample in a study of graft-versus-host responses after intestinal transplantation. Assay used: immunoSEQ multiplex PCR; TCRdb lists only in-frame clones, some missing. The sample carries more than 95,000 clones, roughly 93% recorded once. These receptors lack a known antigen. Sequenced here: unstimulated CD8+ T cells sorted from spleen or lymph node cells, sampled before intestinal transplant. The receptors here all came from a human donor who received an intestinal transplant. The CDR3 runs from the conserved cysteine through the conserved F or W. The D gene is left open where the match is weak. A row's size may be missing; if present it is once, few, many or a size class.

abundance	v_gene	d_gene	j_gene	CDR3aa	CDR3nt
-	TRBV2	TRBD2	TRBJ2-3	CASKRLAGGHDTQYF	TGTGCCAGCAAAAGACTAGCGGGGGGCCACGATACGCAGTATTTT
-	TRBV5-6	-	TRBJ2-5	CASSQGGTQYF	TGTGCCAGCAGCCAGGGTGGGACCCAGTACTTC
-	TRBV19	-	TRBJ1-1	CASRSVMNTEAFF	TGTGCCAGCCGGTCGGTAATGAACACTGAAGCTTTCTTT
-	TRBV7-7	TRBD2	TRBJ2-7	CASSPSGGGDEQYF	TGTGCCAGCAGCCCTAGCGGGGGGGGTGACGAGCAGTACTTC
-	TRBV19	-	TRBJ1-2	CASMGLRGGYTF	TGTGCCAGTATGGGTCTTAGGGGTGGCTACACCTTC
-	TRBV7-6	TRBD1	TRBJ2-5	CASSAGTGGDETQYF	TGTGCCAGCAGCGCGGGGACAGGGGGCGATGAGACCCAGTACTTC
-	TRBV28	-	TRBJ1-1	CASITLGGRENTEAFF	TGTGCCAGCATCACTCTGGGGGGCAGGGAGAACACTGAAGCTTTCTTT
-	TRBV27	-	TRBJ2-1	CASSTSRGSPGQFF	TGTGCCAGCAGCACCTCCAGGGGCTCCCCGGGGCAGTTCTTC
-	TRBV6-5	-	TRBJ2-7	CASSLWTGSYEQYF	TGTGCCAGCAGTCTCTGGACTGGTTCCTACGAGCAGTACTTC
-	TRBV4-1	-	TRBJ1-2	CASSIHGILGGYTF	TGCGCCAGCAGCATACACGGAATCTTGGGGGGCTACACCTTC
-	TRBV27	-	TRBJ2-1	CASSFSGPLYNEQFF	TGTGCCAGCAGTTTCAGCGGGCCCCTCTACAATGAGCAGTTCTTC
-	TRBV5-3	-	TRBJ1-1	CARSTRGGPGGAFF	TGTGCCAGAAGCACCCGAGGGGGGCCGGGCGGAGCTTTCTTT
-	TRBV7-8	-	TRBJ1-1	CASSFGNTEAFF	TGTGCCAGCAGCTTTGGTAACACTGAAGCTTTCTTT
-	TRBV10-3	-	TRBJ2-7	CAISESRTGPYEQYF	TGTGCCATCAGTGAGTCTAGGACGGGGCCCTACGAGCAGTACTTC
once	TRBV13	TRBD1	TRBJ1-1	CASSPWGTANTEAFF	TGTGCCAGCAGCCCATGGGGGACAGCAAACACTGAAGCTTTCTTT
-	TRBV2	TRBD1	TRBJ1-5	CASRPAGQVYSNQPQHF	TGTGCCAGCAGGCCCGCGGGACAGGTTTATAGCAATCAGCCCCAGCATTTT
-	TRBV2	-	TRBJ1-5	CASRPWGVGSNQPQHF	TGTGCCAGCAGGCCTTGGGGGGTTGGTAGCAATCAGCCCCAGCATTTT
once	TRBV18	TRBD1	TRBJ2-7	CASSHDRAEQYF	TGTGCCAGCTCACACGACAGGGCCGAGCAGTACTTC
-	TRBV7-3	-	TRBJ2-2	CASSSMIGELFF	TGTGCCAGCAGCTCTATGATTGGGGAGCTGTTTTTT
-	TRBV7-8	-	TRBJ1-1	CASSLGGAPEAFF	TGTGCCAGCAGCCTCGGGGGCGCCCCTGAAGCTTTCTTT